These T cell receptor beta chains were read from a single sample in a study of response to subunit inactivated influenza vaccine. MiXCR, applied by TCRdb to the RT-PCR reads, yields one record per CDR3 protein. The sample consists of about 650,000 distinct CDR3 sequences, 14% of them appearing once. Specimen: PBMCs from blood, collected less than 15 days before vaccination. These receptors were obtained from a man between 45 and 60 years old who received an inactivated influenza vaccine. Both conserved end residues are part of each CDR3. D genes are given only for firm matches. Rows may omit the clone size; those that give it use once, few, many or a size class.

V,D,size,J,CDR3,DNA
TRBV29-1,NA,many,TRBJ1-6,CSVWPPAGNSPLHF,TGCAGCGTCTGGCCCCCCGCGGGTAATTCACCCCTCCACTTT
TRBV27,TRBD2,NA,TRBJ2-3,CASSLTAGGPGDTQYF,TGTGCCAGCAGTTTAACAGCGGGGGGGCCAGGAGATACGCAGTATTTT
TRBV7-8,NA,many,TRBJ1-1,CASSKTGWGGDTEAFF,TGTGCCAGCAGCAAAACGGGGTGGGGAGGGGACACTGAAGCTTTCTTT
TRBV7-1,TRBD2,NA,TRBJ2-1,CASSSTYWDVAGARLIGNEQFF,TGTGCCAGCAGCTCCACTTACTGGGACGTCGCGGGAGCTCGTCTGATAGGTAATGAGCAGTTCTTC
TRBV19,NA,NA,TRBJ2-7,CASSRTVGGYEQYF,TGTGCCAGTAGTCGGACAGTCGGTGGCTACGAGCAGTACTTC
TRBV3-1,NA,few,TRBJ2-7,CASNQDSSSYEQYF,TGTGCCAGCAACCAAGATTCTAGCTCCTACGAGCAGTACTTC
TRBV4-1,NA,NA,TRBJ2-7,CASSQEGQGYYEQYF,TGCGCCAGCAGCCAAGAGGGGCAGGGCTACTACGAGCAGTACTTC
TRBV9,NA,NA,TRBJ2-7,CASNTGKGEQYF,TGTGCCAGCAATACAGGGAAGGGCGAGCAGTACTTC
TRBV5-5,NA,many,TRBJ2-2,CASSSDVTGELFF,TGTGCCAGCAGCTCCGATGTCACCGGGGAGCTGTTTTTT
TRBV4-2,NA,few,TRBJ1-2,CASSQGGKEGYTF,TGTGCCAGCAGCCAAGGGGGTAAGGAAGGCTACACCTTC
TRBV10-3,NA,NA,TRBJ1-1,CAIRSNTEAFF,TGTGCCATCAGAAGTAACACTGAAGCTTTCTTT
TRBV5-6,NA,NA,TRBJ2-4,CASSWGPTNIQYF,TGTGCCAGCAGCTGGGGACCAACAAACATTCAGTACTTC
TRBV28,NA,NA,TRBJ1-5,CASTLGLQSNQPQHF,TGTGCCAGCACCTTGGGTCTCCAAAGCAATCAGCCCCAGCATTTT
TRBV9,NA,NA,TRBJ2-1,CASSVPARKGQFF,TGTGCCAGCAGCGTCCCTGCTCGGAAGGGGCAGTTCTTC
TRBV20-1,TRBD2,NA,TRBJ2-3,CSVTSGTSGTDTQYF,TGCAGTGTAACTAGCGGGACTAGCGGGACAGATACGCAGTATTTT
TRBV5-1,NA,NA,TRBJ1-2,CASSLGPTETYGYTF,TGCGCCAGCAGCTTGGGGCCCACAGAAACCTATGGCTACACCTTC
TRBV20-1,TRBD1,NA,TRBJ1-6,CSAKGAGTGNSPLHF,TGCAGTGCTAAGGGAGCCGGGACAGGGAATTCACCCCTCCACTTT
TRBV3-1,TRBD2,NA,TRBJ2-7,CASSIGTSHEQYF,TGTGCCAGCAGCATCGGGACTAGCCACGAGCAGTACTTC
TRBV6-2/TRBV6-3,NA,NA,TRBJ1-1,CASSGDSLMLNTEAFF,TGTGCCAGCAGTGGAGACAGCCTGATGTTGAACACTGAAGCTTTCTTT
TRBV6-1,NA,NA,TRBJ1-6,CASSEVGNSPLHF,TGTGCCAGCAGTGAAGTGGGTAATTCACCCCTCCACTTT
TRBV29-1,TRBD2,NA,TRBJ2-1,CSVGLSLAGYNEQFF,TGCAGCGTTGGGTTAAGTCTAGCGGGGTACAATGAGCAGTTCTTC
TRBV10-2,NA,NA,TRBJ2-2,CASIAGLYTGELFF,TGCGCCAGCATCGCCGGTCTCTACACCGGGGAGCTGTTTTTT
TRBV28,NA,many,TRBJ2-1,CASSSSGGAGVYNEQFF,NA
TRBV5-1,NA,NA,TRBJ2-5,CASSYPRPGEETQYF,TGCGCCAGCAGCTACCCCCGACCAGGGGAAGAGACCCAGTACTTC
TRBV11-2,NA,few,TRBJ1-1,CASSLETGPNTEAFF,TGTGCCAGCAGCTTAGAGACAGGACCTAACACTGAAGCTTTCTTT
TRBV11-2,NA,few,TRBJ2-3,CASSTGPKTDTQYF,TGTGCCAGCAGCACGGGACCAAAAACAGATACGCAGTATTTT
TRBV12-3/TRBV12-4,NA,few,TRBJ1-1,CASIAGGTEAFF,TGTGCCAGCATCGCCGGAGGGACTGAAGCTTTCTTT
TRBV2,NA,NA,TRBJ2-7,CASRPLGGEREQYF,TGTGCCAGCAGACCACTTGGTGGGGAACGCGAGCAGTACTTC
TRBV3-1,TRBD1,NA,TRBJ1-6,CASSRLLGTDGSPLHF,TGTGCCAGCAGCCGATTGCTGGGGACAGATGGCTCACCCCTCCACTTT
TRBV9,NA,NA,TRBJ2-2,CASRGGSGELFF,TGTGCCAGCAGGGGGGGATCCGGGGAGCTGTTTTTT
TRBV5-1,TRBD1,NA,TRBJ2-7,CASSKGGTGDREQYF,TGCGCCAGCAGCAAGGGAGGGACAGGGGACCGCGAGCAGTACTTC
TRBV7-2,NA,many,TRBJ1-5,CASSLNSYSNQPQHF,TGTGCCAGCAGCTTAAACAGTTATAGCAATCAGCCCCAGCATTTT
TRBV5-1,TRBD1,many,TRBJ1-2,CASSPGQAGDGYTF,TGCGCCAGCAGCCCTGGACAGGCTGGGGATGGCTACACCTTC
TRBV10-3,TRBD2,few,TRBJ2-7,CAISESTSGGFYEQYF,TGTGCCATCAGTGAGTCGACTAGCGGGGGGTTTTACGAGCAGTACTTC
TRBV10-3,TRBD2,few,TRBJ2-1,CAISESGLAVNEQFF,TGTGCCATCAGTGAGTCGGGGCTAGCGGTAAATGAGCAGTTCTTC
TRBV7-9,TRBD2,many,TRBJ2-5,CASNNRLAGEVEETQYF,TGTGCCAGCAACAACCGACTAGCGGGAGAGGTAGAAGAGACCCAGTACTTC